The 14 T cell receptor beta chains below were found in one sample sequenced in a study of blood T cell repertoires in COVID-19. TCRdb's copy holds only in-frame clones and misses some; the assay was immunoSEQ multiplex PCR. The sample lists approximately 100,000 clones; about 88% were seen once. Sequenced sample: peripheral blood. These receptors were obtained from a human donor in a cohort sampled during active COVID-19.

The genes are TRBV7-9 and TRBJ2-6, with 14 bases lining up with TRBD2. The CDR3 contains 19 residues. Trimming cost V 5 bases and J 2 bases; bases outside gene matches: 8. Germline CDR1 is SEHNR and CDR2 is FQNEAQ (reference sequence). Here the CDR3 reads CASSHSGLAGGPGANVLTF. The CDR3 DNA is TGTGCCAGCAGCCACTCAGGACTAGCGGGAGGCCCTGGGGCCAACGTCCTGACTTTC. The full variable domain, with the rest looked up from reference TRBV7-9 and TRBJ2-6, is DTGVSQNPRHKITKRGQNVTFRCDPISEHNRLYWYRQTLGQGPEFLTYFQNEAQLEKSRLLSDRFSAERPKGSFSTLEIQRTEQGDSAMYLCASSHSGLAGGPGANVLTFGAGSRLTVL.

The chain combines TRBV6-6 with TRBJ1-5; D may be TRBD1 (6 bases). The V gene lost 7 bases and the J gene lost 7 bases, with 14 bases spanning the gap. The CDR3 runs 13 residues. The V gene's germline CDR1 is MNHNY and CDR2 SVGAGI (reference sequence). The CDR3 spells CASTVPGGQPQHF. DNA of the CDR3: TGTGCCAGCACCGTCCCGGGGGGCCAGCCCCAGCATTTT.

This sequence joins TRBV25-1 and TRBJ1-1; 8 bases align to TRBD1. V lost 7 bases, J lost 6 bases, and 7 bases stayed unmatched. From germline, CDR1 is MGHDK and CDR2 SYGVNS. The CDR3 is made up of 13 amino acids. The CDR3 protein is CASTRGTGAEAFF. For the CDR3, the DNA is TGTGCCAGCACTAGGGGGACAGGCGCTGAAGCTTTCTTT. Looking up the rest from reference TRBV25-1 and TRBJ1-1 gives the full variable domain: EADIYQTPRYLVIGTGKKITLECSQTMGHDKMYWYQQDPGMELHLIHYSYGVNSTEKGDLSSESTVSRIRTEHFPLTLESARPSHTSQYLCASTRGTGAEAFFGQGTRLTVV.

This clone occurred once. The chain employs TRBV10-3 and TRBJ2-1, with D unclear. Germline loops: CDR1 ENHRY, CDR2 SYGVKD. V dropped 8 bases and J dropped 0 bases, with 8 bases sitting between them. The CDR3 covers 13 residues. This CDR3 reads CAIEASSYNEQFF. The CDR3 region has the DNA TGTGCCATCGAGGCGTCCTCCTACAATGAGCAGTTCTTC.

This clone appeared a single time. The rearrangement joins TRBV30 to TRBJ1-5, with D possibly being TRBD1 (5 bases). The CDR3 totals 16 residues. Germline CDR1 and CDR2: GTSNPN and SVGIG (reference sequence). V lost 0 bases and J 7 bases, leaving 19 bases between the germline ends. CDR3 nucleotides: TGTGCCTGGAGTGTAGAGCACCACCTGGGGGGGCAGCCCCAGCATTTT. Its translation: CAWSVEHHLGGQPQHF.

This clone has only one observation. The J gene is TRBJ2-3, the V gene TRBV6-6, with a possible D match to TRBD2 (6 bases). CDR1 and CDR2 (germline): MNHNY, SVGAGI (reference sequence). The germline V and J ends were trimmed by 8 bases and 6 bases, with 12 bases remaining between them. CDR3 length equals 12 residues. CDR3 sequence: CASVGGTDTQYF. Here the CDR3 DNA reads TGTGCCAGCGTCGGGGGAACGGATACGCAGTATTTT.

This clone was found once. The chain recombines TRBV4-2 with TRBJ2-1, with 9 bases matching TRBD2. The CDR3 is made up of 15 amino acids. V lost 4 bases to trimming and J lost 4 bases; unmatched junction nucleotides: 5. Germline CDR1 reads LGHNA; CDR2 reads YNFKEQ. The CDR3 region is CASSPWTSEYNEQFF. CDR3 nucleotides: TGTGCCAGCAGCCCTTGGACTAGCGAGTACAATGAGCAGTTCTTC.

The chain couples TRBV6-1 to TRBJ2-4, with a tentative D call TRBD2 (6 bases). The CDR3 is 14 amino acids. Germline V gives CDR1 MNHNS, CDR2 SASEGT. With 3 bases removed from V and 0 bases from J, the gap between germline ends came to 6 bases. The CDR3 loop is CASSDGGAKNIQYF. In nucleotides, the CDR3 is TGTGCCAGCAGTGACGGGGGAGCCAAAAACATTCAGTACTTC.

The chain joins TRBV28 to TRBJ2-2, with 8 bases identical to TRBD2. Losses at the gene ends were 3 bases for V and 6 bases for J; bases not matched to a gene: 6. The length of the CDR3 is 15 residues. Germline lookup yields CDR1 MDHEN and CDR2 SYDVKM. For the CDR3, the DNA is TGTGCCAGCAGTTTCGGCGGGGGGCAATCCGGGGAGCTGTTTTTT. Translation gives CASSFGGGQSGELFF.

The V and J genes are TRBV29-1 and TRBJ2-3, with TRBD1 as a possible D gene (5 bases). Germline V CDR1 and CDR2: SQVTM, ANQGSEA. The ends were cut back, 6 bases at V and 3 bases at J, with 13 bases in the middle. There are 13 residues in the CDR3. The CDR3 loop is CSVLPGSTDTQYF. In DNA, the CDR3 is TGCAGCGTCCTCCCAGGGTCGACAGATACGCAGTATTTT.

This chain links TRBV4-2 with TRBJ2-3; D gene ambiguous. CDR3 length: 12 residues. CDR1 and CDR2 (germline): LGHNA, YNFKEQ. The ends were cut back, 8 bases at V and 6 bases at J, with 12 bases in the middle. The CDR3 DNA reads as TGTGCCAGCGGTAAGCCTGCGGATACGCAGTATTTT. This sequence encodes CASGKPADTQYF.

The rearrangement joins TRBV9 to TRBJ1-3, with D possibly TRBD1 on 5 matching bases. The length of the CDR3 is 16 residues. Germline CDR1 SGDLS, CDR2 YYNGEE. With 0 bases removed from V and 4 bases from J, the gap between germline ends came to 14 bases. The CDR3 nucleotides read TGTGCCAGCAGCGTAGAGGCTACGGGACTCGGAAACACCATATATTTT. The encoded protein is CASSVEATGLGNTIYF.

V and J are TRBV19 and TRBJ1-5, with 8 bases that match TRBD1. Germline V lookup: CDR1 LNHDA, CDR2 SQIVND (reference sequence). CDR3 length: 15 amino acids. The V segment lost 3 bases and the J segment 0 bases; nucleotides outside the gene matches: 1. DNA for the CDR3: TGTGCCAGTAGTATGGGACAGGTTAGCAATCAGCCCCAGCATTTT. Protein sequence: CASSMGQVSNQPQHF.

This clone was counted a few times. The rearrangement uses TRBV28 and TRBJ2-2; 10 bases align to TRBD2. J lost 5 bases, V lost 5 bases, and 11 bases had no gene match. The CDR3 totals 17 residues. Germline V CDR1 and CDR2: MDHEN, SYDVKM. Written as DNA, the CDR3 is TGTGCCAGCAGTCCCATGGTAGCGGGAGGCAGGACCGGGGAGCTGTTTTTT. Translation gives CASSPMVAGGRTGELFF.